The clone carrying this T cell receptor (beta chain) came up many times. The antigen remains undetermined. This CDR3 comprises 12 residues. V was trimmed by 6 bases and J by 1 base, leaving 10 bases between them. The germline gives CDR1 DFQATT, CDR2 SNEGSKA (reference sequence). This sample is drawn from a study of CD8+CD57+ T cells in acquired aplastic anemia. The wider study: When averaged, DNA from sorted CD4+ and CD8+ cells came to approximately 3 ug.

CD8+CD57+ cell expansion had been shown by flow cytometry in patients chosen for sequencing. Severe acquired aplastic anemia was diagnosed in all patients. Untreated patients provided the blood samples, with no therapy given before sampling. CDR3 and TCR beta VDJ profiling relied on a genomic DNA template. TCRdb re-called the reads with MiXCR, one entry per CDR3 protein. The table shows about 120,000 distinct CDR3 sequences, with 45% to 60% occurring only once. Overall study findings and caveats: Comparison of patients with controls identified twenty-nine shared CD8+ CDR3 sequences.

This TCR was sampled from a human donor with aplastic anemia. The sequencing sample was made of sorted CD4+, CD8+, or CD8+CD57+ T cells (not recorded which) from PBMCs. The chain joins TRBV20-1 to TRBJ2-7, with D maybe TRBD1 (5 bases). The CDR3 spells CSAQGDSYEQYF. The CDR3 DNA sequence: TGCAGTGCGCAAGGGGATTCCTACGAGCAGTACTTC.